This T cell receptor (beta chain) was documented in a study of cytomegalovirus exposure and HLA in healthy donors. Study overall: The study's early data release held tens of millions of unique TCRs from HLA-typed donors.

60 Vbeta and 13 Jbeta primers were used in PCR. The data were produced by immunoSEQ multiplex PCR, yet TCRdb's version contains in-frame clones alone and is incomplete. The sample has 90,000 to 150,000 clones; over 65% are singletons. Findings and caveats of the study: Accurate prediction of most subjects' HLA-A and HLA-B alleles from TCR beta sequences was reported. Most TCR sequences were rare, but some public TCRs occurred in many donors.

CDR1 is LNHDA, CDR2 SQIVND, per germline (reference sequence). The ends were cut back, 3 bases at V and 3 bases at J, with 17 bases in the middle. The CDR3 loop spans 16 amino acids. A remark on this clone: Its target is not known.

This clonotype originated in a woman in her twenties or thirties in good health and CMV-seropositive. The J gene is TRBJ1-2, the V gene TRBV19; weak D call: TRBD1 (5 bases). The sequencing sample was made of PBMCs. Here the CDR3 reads CASSITGREVYYGYTF. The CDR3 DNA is TGTGCCAGTAGTATCACCGGCAGGGAGGTATACTATGGCTACACCTTC.